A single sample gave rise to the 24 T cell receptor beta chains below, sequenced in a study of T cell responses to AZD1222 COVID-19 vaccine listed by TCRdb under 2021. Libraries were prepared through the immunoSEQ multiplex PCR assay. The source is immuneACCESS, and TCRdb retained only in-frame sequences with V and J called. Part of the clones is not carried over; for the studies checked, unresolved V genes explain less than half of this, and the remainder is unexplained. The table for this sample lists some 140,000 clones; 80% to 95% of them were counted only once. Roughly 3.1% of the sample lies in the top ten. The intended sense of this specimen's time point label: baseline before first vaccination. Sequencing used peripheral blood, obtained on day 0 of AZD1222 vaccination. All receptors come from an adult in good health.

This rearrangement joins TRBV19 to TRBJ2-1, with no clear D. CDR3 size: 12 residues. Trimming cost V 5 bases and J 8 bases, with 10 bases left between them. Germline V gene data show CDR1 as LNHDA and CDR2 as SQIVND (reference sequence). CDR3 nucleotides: TGTGCCAGTAGTCAACAGATAGATGAGCAGTTCTTC. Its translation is CASSQQIDEQFF.

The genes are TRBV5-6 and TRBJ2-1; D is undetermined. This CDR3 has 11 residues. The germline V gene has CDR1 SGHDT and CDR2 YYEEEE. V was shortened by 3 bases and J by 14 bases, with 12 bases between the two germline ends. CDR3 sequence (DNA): TGTGCCAGCAGCTCTCCCCTCGGAGAGTTCTTC. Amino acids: CASSSPLGEFF.

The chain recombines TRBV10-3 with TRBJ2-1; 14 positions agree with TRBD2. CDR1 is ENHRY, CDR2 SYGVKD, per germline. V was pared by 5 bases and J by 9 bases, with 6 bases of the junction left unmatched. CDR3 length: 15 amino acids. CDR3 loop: CAISSTSGRDGEQFF. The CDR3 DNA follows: TGTGCCATCAGTTCGACTAGCGGGAGGGACGGTGAGCAGTTCTTC.

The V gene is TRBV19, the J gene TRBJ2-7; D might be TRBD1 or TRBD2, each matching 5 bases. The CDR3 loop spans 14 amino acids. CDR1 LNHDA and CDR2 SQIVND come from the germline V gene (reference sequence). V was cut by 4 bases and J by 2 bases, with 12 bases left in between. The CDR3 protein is CASSKWDGTYEQYF. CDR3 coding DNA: TGTGCCAGTAGTAAGTGGGACGGGACCTACGAGCAGTACTTC.

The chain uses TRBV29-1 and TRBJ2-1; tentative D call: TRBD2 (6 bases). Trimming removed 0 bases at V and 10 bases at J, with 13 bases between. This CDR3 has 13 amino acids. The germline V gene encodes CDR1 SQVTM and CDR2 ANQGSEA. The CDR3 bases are TGCAGCGTTGAAGAGTTGACTAGTTGGGAGCAGTTCTTC. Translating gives CSVEELTSWEQFF.

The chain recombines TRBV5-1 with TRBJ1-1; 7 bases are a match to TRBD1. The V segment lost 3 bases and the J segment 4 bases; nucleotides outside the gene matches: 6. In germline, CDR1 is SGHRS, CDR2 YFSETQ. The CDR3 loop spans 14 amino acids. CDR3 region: CASSSQGEGTEAFF. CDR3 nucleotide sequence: TGCGCCAGCAGCTCCCAGGGGGAGGGCACTGAAGCTTTCTTT.

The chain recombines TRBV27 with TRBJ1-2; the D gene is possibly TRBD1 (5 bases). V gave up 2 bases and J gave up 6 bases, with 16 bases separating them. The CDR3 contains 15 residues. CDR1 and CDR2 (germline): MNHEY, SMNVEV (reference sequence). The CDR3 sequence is CASSLPRQPKDGYTF. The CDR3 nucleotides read TGTGCCAGCAGTTTACCCCGACAGCCAAAAGATGGCTACACCTTC.

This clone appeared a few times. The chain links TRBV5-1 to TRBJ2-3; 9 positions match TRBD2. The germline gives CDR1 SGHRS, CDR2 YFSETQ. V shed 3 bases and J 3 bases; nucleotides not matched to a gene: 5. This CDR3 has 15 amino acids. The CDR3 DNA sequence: TGCGCCAGCAGCTCCTTAGCGGGAGAAACAGATACGCAGTATTTT. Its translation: CASSSLAGETDTQYF.

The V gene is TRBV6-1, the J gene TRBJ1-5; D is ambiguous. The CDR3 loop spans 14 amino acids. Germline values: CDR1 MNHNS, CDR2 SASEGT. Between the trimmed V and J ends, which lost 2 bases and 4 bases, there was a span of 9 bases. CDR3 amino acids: CASSENQENQPQHF. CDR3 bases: TGTGCCAGCAGTGAAAACCAGGAGAATCAGCCCCAGCATTTT.

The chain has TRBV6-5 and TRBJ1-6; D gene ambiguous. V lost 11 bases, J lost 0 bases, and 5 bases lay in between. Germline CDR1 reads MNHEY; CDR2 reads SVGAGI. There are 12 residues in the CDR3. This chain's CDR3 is CAEGSYNSPLHF. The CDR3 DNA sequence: TGTGCCGAGGGCTCCTATAATTCACCCCTCCACTTT.

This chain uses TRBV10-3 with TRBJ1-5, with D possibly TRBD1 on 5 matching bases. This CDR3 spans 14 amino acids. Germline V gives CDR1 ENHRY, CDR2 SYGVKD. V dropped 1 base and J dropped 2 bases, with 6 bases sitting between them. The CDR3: CAISEWDRNQPQHF. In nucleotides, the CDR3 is TGTGCCATCAGTGAGTGGGACCGCAATCAGCCCCAGCATTTT.

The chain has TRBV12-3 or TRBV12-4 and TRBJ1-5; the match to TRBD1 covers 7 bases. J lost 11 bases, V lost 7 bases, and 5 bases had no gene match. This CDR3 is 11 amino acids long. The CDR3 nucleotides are TGTGCCAGCACAGGGGGGTCGGCCCAGCATTTT. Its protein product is CASTGGSAQHF.

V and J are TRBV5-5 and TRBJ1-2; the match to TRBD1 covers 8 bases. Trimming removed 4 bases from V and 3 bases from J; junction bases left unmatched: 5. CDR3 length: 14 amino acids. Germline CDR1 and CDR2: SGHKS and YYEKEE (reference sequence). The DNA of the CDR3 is TGTGCCAGCAGCGGAACAGGGGGGTACTATGGCTACACCTTC. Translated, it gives CASSGTGGYYGYTF.

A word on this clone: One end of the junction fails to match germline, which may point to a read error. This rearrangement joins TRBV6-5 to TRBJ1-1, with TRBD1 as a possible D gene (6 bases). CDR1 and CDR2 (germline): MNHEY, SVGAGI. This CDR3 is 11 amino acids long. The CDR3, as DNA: TGTGCCAGCAGGCGGGACACCGAAGCTTTCTTT. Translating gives CASRRDTEAFF.

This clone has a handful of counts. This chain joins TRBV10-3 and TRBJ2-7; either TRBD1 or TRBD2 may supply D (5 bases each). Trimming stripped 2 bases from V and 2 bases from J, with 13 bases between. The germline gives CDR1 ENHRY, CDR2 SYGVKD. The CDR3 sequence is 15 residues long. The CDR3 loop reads CAISEGDDATYEQYF. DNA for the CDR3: TGTGCCATCAGTGAGGGGGACGACGCAACCTACGAGCAGTACTTC.

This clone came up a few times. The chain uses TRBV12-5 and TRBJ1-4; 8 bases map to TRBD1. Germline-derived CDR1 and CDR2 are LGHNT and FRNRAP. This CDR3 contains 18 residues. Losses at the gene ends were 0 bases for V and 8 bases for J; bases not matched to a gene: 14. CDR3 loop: CASGLVQKAGGVEEKLFF. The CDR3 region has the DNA TGTGCTAGTGGTTTGGTACAGAAAGCAGGGGGCGTTGAAGAAAAACTGTTTTTT.

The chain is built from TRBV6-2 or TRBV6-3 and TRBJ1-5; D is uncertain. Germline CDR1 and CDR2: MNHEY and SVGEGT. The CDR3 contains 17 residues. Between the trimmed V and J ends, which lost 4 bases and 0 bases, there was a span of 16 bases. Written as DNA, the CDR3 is TGTGCCAGCAGTTCACCCTTCCGGCACCATAGCAATCAGCCCCAGCATTTT. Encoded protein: CASSSPFRHHSNQPQHF.

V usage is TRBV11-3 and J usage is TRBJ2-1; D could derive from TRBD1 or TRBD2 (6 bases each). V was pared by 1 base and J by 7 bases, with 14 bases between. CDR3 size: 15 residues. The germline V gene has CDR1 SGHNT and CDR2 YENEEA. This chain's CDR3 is CASSLVGGQGNEQFF. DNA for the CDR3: TGTGCCAGCAGCTTAGTGGGGGGTCAGGGGAATGAGCAGTTCTTC.

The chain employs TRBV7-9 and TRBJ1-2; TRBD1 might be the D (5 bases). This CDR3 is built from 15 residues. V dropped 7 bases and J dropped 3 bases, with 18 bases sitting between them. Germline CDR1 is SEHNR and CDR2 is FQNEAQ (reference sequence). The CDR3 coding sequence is TGTGCCAGCACCAGGGCGCCTTGGGGTGACTATGGCTACACCTTC. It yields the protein CASTRAPWGDYGYTF.

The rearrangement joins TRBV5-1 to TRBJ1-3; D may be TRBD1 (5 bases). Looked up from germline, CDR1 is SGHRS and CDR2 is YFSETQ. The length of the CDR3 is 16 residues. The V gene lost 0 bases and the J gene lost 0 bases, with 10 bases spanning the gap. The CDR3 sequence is CASSLAEQVSGNTIYF. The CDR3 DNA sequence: TGCGCCAGCAGCTTGGCAGAACAGGTCTCTGGAAACACCATATATTTT.

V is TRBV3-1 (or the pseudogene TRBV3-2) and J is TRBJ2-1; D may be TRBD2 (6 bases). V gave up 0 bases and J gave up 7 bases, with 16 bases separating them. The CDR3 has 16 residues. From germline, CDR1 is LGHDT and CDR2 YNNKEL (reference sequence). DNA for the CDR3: TGTGCCAGCAGCCAAGACGCAGCCTTTGGGGGGAATGAGCAGTTCTTC. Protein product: CASSQDAAFGGNEQFF.

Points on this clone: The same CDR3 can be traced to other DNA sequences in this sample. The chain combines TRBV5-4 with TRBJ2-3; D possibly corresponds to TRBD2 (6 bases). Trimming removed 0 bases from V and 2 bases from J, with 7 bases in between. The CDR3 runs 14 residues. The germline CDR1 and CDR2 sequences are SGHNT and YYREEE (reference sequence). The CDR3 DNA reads TGTGCCAGCAGCTTGGGCGGGGTCACAGATACGCAGTATTTT. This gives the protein CASSLGGVTDTQYF.

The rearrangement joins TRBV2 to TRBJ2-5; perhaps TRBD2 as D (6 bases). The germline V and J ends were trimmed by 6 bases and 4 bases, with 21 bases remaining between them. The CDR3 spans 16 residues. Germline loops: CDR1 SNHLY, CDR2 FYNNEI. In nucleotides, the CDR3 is TGTGCCAGCAGGGTAACGGGACTGAACTCGGGAGAGACCCAGTACTTC. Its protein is CASRVTGLNSGETQYF. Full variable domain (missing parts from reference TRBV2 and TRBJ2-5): EPEVTQTPSHQVTQMGQEVILRCVPISNHLYFYWYRQILGQKVEFLVSFYNNEISEKSEIFDDQFSVERPDGSNFTLKIRSTKLEDSAMYFCASRVTGLNSGETQYFGPGTRLLVL.

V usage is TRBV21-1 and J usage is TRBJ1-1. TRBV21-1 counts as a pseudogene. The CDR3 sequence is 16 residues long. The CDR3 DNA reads TGTGCCAGCAGCAACTCGGAACAAGTTGAGAACACTGAAGCTTTCTTT. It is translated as CASSNSEQVENTEAFF.